This paragraph covers one T cell receptor (beta chain) sequence. Its antigen is unknown. The data stem from a study of cytomegalovirus exposure and HLA in healthy donors. J lost 2 bases, V lost 5 bases, and 9 bases had no gene match. The CDR3 loop spans 16 amino acids. Germline lookup yields CDR1 MNHEY and CDR2 SMNVEV (reference sequence). This PCR relied on a set of 60 Vbeta primers and 13 Jbeta primers. Sequencing was performed with immunoSEQ multiplex PCR; in TCRdb, only in-frame clones are kept and a portion is missing. Among 180,000 or so clones listed, approximately 73% were seen once. Study-level findings and limits: One variant, a missense change in DCLRE1C, was linked in a later analysis to TCR beta V- and J-gene trimming.

V and J are TRBV27 and TRBJ2-7; 10 bases match TRBD1. Sequencing was performed on PBMCs. This receptor was obtained from a woman in her thirties in good health and CMV-seropositive. This chain's CDR3 is CASSRTPGTGAYEQYF. The CDR3 nucleotides are TGTGCCAGCAGTCGAACGCCCGGGACAGGGGCCTACGAGCAGTACTTC.